The rows below give T cell receptor beta chains drawn from one sample of a study of cytomegalovirus exposure and HLA in healthy donors. The table came from immunoSEQ multiplex PCR; TCRdb's copy has only in-frame clones and leaves some out. The table includes about 120,000 clones, 74% detected once. The sample taken for sequencing was PBMCs. Receptors originate from a human donor in good health. Both conserved end residues are part of each CDR3. A D gene is named only where the DNA matches it firmly. Not all rows give a size; the values are once, few, many and, for expanded clones, a class.

- | TRBJ1-1 | TRBV2 | - | TGTGCCAGCAGTGTTCGGCAGGAAAACACTGAAGCTTTCTTT | CASSVRQENTEAFF
- | TRBJ1-2 | TRBV5-4 | - | TGTGCCAGCAGCTTGGGAGGCTATGGCTACACCTTC | CASSLGGYGYTF
TRBD1 | TRBJ1-1 | TRBV2 | - | TGTGCCAGCAGTGTGACAGGGTTCATGAACACTGAAGCTTTCTTT | CASSVTGFMNTEAFF
- | TRBJ1-2 | TRBV18 | - | TGTGCCAGCTCACCCGCGACAGTCAACTATGGCTACACCTTC | CASSPATVNYGYTF
TRBD1 | TRBJ2-7 | TRBV4-1 | - | TGCGCCAGCAGCCAAGATTGGGGACAGGGGGCCAACGAGCAGTACTTC | CASSQDWGQGANEQYF
TRBD2 | TRBJ2-1 | TRBV10-2 | - | TGCGCCAGCAGAGAAACTAGCGGGGCTAGTCGTGAGCAGTTCTTC | CASRETSGASREQFF
TRBD2 | TRBJ2-2 | TRBV9 | - | TGTGCCAGCAGCTGGGGACTAGCGGTCGGGGAGCTGTTTTTT | CASSWGLAVGELFF
- | TRBJ2-1 | TRBV7-3 | - | TGTGCCAGCAGCTTAAGAGGGGGGGCCGGGAATGAGCAGTTCTTC | CASSLRGGAGNEQFF
- | TRBJ1-5 | TRBV5-8 | few | TGTGCCAGCAGCTTGATGGGTAGGGGGAGTCAGCCCCAGCATTTT | CASSLMGRGSQPQHF
- | TRBJ1-1 | TRBV19 | - | TGTGCCAGTACGGAGGACACTGAAGCTTTCTTT | CASTEDTEAFF
TRBD1 | TRBJ1-3 | TRBV7-9 | - | TGTGCCAGCAGCCGGGACGTCGCGGGACAGGTCTCTGGAAACACCATATATTTT | CASSRDVAGQVSGNTIYF
TRBD2 | TRBJ2-3 | TRBV19 | - | TGTGCCAGTAGTATCTTAGCGGGGGGCCTCACAGATACGCAGTATTTT | CASSILAGGLTDTQYF
- | TRBJ1-4 | TRBV5-1 | - | TGCGCCAGCAGCTCGCGTCCGGTGTCGGAGGAAAAACTGTTTTTT | CASSSRPVSEEKLFF
TRBD1 | TRBJ2-3 | TRBV2 | - | TGTGCCAGCAGTGGGACAGGGTTTAAGACAGATACGCAGTATTTT | CASSGTGFKTDTQYF
- | TRBJ2-2 | TRBV19 | - | TGTGCCAGTAGAATCGGGTTGCTGAACACCGGGGAGCTGTTTTTT | CASRIGLLNTGELFF
TRBD1 | TRBJ1-4 | TRBV6-6 | few | TGTGCCAGCAGGCTCCGGACAGGGGGCGTTGAAAAACTGTTTTTT | CASRLRTGGVEKLFF
TRBD1 | TRBJ2-2 | TRBV5-1 | - | TGCGCCAGCAGCTTGACAGGGGGACCTTGGAGGTCCGGGGAGCTGTTTTTT | CASSLTGGPWRSGELFF
- | TRBJ1-6 | TRBV6-5 | - | TGTGCCAGCAGTTCGAGTAATTCACCCCTCCACTTT | CASSSSNSPLHF
TRBD2 | TRBJ2-3 | TRBV2 | - | TGTGCCAGCAGCCAAGGGCGGGGGGGGGAGGGTACGCAGTATTTT | CASSQGRGGEGTQYF
TRBD1 | TRBJ1-4 | TRBV7-2 | - | TGTGCCAGCAGCTTAATGGCAGGGGGTATTGAAAAACTGTTTTTT | CASSLMAGGIEKLFF
- | TRBJ2-7 | TRBV9 | - | TGTGCCAGCAGCGTAGACGGTACCTCCTCCTACGAGCAGTACTTC | CASSVDGTSSYEQYF